This TCR beta chain derives from a study of shared clonotypes between healthy human individuals. In the study overall: Each donor contributed plates that comprised three CD4 naive, three CD4 memory, two CD8 naive and one CD8 memory.

The data were produced by immunoSEQ multiplex PCR, yet TCRdb's version contains in-frame clones alone and is incomplete. The table lists 2.3 million or so clones, 93% of them singletons. Findings and limits, study-wide: Shared across a few donors were around 5% of the naive CD4 clonotypes.

Of note for this clone: Antigen specificity is unknown.

Recent acute infections and vaccinations were absent in the healthy HIV-negative adult donors. The junction had 10 bases not matched to a gene; V was cut back by 4 bases and J by 9 bases. Germline CDR1 is SGHTS and CDR2 is YDEGEE. This CDR3 comprises 14 residues. The clonotype was recovered from a man younger than 35 in good health. Some clones in this sample may be carry-over from other donors' samples. The sample was naive CD4+ T cells from PBMCs. Specified subset: CD45RA+ positively selected. The J gene is TRBJ1-5, the V gene TRBV5-8; 7 positions match TRBD1. CDR3 loop: CASSTNRGARPQHF. CDR3 sequence (DNA): TGTGCCAGCAGCACAAACAGGGGCGCCCGGCCCCAGCATTTT. Supplemented by reference TRBV5-8 and TRBJ1-5, the full variable domain reads EAGVTQSPTHLIKTRGQQATLRCSPISGHTSVYWYQQALGLGLQFLLWYDEGEERNRGNFPPRFSGRQFPNYSSELNVNALELEDSALYLCASSTNRGARPQHFGDGTRLSIL.